This T cell receptor beta chain was identified during a study of blood T cell repertoires in COVID-19. Study in general: Both acute and convalescent COVID-19 samples were obtained from the United States, Italy and Spain. PBMCs, B-cell-depleted T cells, or T cells were the source of the cDNA or gDNA that made up the material.

In the study's own analysis: The authors estimated nucleated cell counts from reference gene primer amplification. TCRdb's copy holds only in-frame clones and misses some; the assay was immunoSEQ multiplex PCR. For V, J and clone size, that table is used; D and trimming come from the DNA. This table has around 230,000 clones, over 75% appearing once. This TCR was recovered from a man aged 45 to 65 with COVID-19, enrolled during active disease. Source material: peripheral blood.

The CDR3 DNA is TGTGCCAGCAGCGGGACTGAGGTAGCCCAAGAGACCCAGTACTTC. Its translation is CASSGTEVAQETQYF. The rearrangement links TRBV5-5 to TRBJ2-5; possible D gene TRBD2, 6 bases. CDR1 and CDR2 (germline): SGHKS, YYEKEE (reference sequence). The CDR3 is 15 amino acids. Deletions cut 4 bases from V and 1 base from J, with 14 bases between.